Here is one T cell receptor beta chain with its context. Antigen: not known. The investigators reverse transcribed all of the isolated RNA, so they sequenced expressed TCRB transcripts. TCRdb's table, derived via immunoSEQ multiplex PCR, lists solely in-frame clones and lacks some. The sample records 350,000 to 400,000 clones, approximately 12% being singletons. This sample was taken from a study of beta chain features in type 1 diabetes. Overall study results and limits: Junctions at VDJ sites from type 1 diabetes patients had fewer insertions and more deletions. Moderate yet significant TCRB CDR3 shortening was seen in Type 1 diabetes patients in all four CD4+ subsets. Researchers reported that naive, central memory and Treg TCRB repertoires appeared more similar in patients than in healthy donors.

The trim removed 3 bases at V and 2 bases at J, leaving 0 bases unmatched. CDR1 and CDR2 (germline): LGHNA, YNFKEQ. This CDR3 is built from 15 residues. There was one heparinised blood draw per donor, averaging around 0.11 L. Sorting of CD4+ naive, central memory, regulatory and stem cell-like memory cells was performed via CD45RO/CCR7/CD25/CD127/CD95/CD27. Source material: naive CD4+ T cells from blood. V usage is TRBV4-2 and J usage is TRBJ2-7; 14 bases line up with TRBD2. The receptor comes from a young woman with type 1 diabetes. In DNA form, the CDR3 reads TGTGCCAGCAGCCAGGGACTAGCGGGGGCCTACGAGCAGTACTTC. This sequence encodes CASSQGLAGAYEQYF.